This T cell receptor beta chain derives from a study of shared clonotypes between healthy human individuals. Study-level findings and limits: Since donors were few, the genetic and exposure-history diversity represented was limited. Clonotypes shared by all four sorted-subset donors had higher generation probabilities than non-shared clonotypes.

CD8 cells classed as naive were CD45RO-negative and positively selected for CCR7, excluding terminally differentiated effector memory CD45RA+ cells. From germline, CDR1 is LNHDA and CDR2 SQIVND (reference sequence). The junction had 9 bases not matched to a gene; V was cut back by 7 bases and J by 5 bases. This CDR3 has 15 amino acids. The run depth of the assay was deep. Per the study methods: Because ImmunoSEQ provided only junction sequences with no quality scores, the filtering differed. Assay used: immunoSEQ multiplex PCR; TCRdb lists only in-frame clones, some missing. V, J and clone size are those of that table, while D and trimming were read from the DNA. The table has hundreds of thousands of clones, roughly 96% seen once. On this clone: As yet, its antigen is unknown.

This receptor was taken from a woman under 40 in good health. V and J are TRBV19 and TRBJ1-5, with TRBD1 matching 9 bases. Sequences were obtained from naive CD8+ T cells sorted from blood. CDR3 DNA sequence: TGTGCCAGTATTCCTGGGACAGGGCCCGATCAGCCCCAGCATTTT. The encoded protein is CASIPGTGPDQPQHF.